Reported below is one TCR beta chain. No antigen is known for it. This sample stems from a study of T-cell memory formation after mild COVID-19. TCRdb redid the calling of the 5' RACE reads with MiXCR, one entry per CDR3 protein. The sample contains 400,000 or so distinct CDR3 sequences, over 15% of which appear only once. General study results and limits: CD4/CD8 balance held among clones contracting day 15 to 85, and later expanders leaned CD4+. Pre-infection memory contained some responding clones, which suggested that cross-reactive memory had joined. Proof of SARS-CoV-2 specificity was absent for the second-wave clones that crested on day 37. The study found contracting CD4+ clones mainly in CM and EM and contracting CD8+ clones in EMRA.

This CDR3 contains 17 residues. In germline, CDR1 is SGDLS, CDR2 YYNGEE. After removal of 4 bases from V and 4 bases from J, the junction contained 6 bases not matched to a gene. What was sequenced was PBMCs or a T cell subset sorted from them (not recorded which). V usage is TRBV9 and J usage is TRBJ2-3; 16 bases line up with TRBD2. This TCR derives from an adult woman who had mild COVID-19 (a few samples of this study predate the infection). Cell type and time point are not known. The CDR3 DNA follows: TGTGCCAGCAGCCCAGACGGGACTAGCGGGGGGGCAGATACGCAGTATTTT. As protein: CASSPDGTSGGADTQYF. Based on the CDR3 plus reference TRBV9 and TRBJ2-3, the full variable domain is DSGVTQTPKHLITATGQRVTLRCSPRSGDLSVYWYQQSLDQGLQFLIQYYNGEERAKGNILERFSAQQFPDLHSELNLSSLELGDSALYFCASSPDGTSGGADTQYFGPGTRLTVL.